This T cell receptor beta chain is from a study of cytotoxic CD8 clonotypes in ibrutinib-treated CLL. Regarding the study as a whole: Clonality grew at ibrutinib response; at progression, it decreased back toward baseline. Progressing and sustained-remission patients had different sampling times.

Here immunoSEQ multiplex PCR was the method, and the copy in TCRdb shows in-frame clones only, minus some. The repertoire has about 140,000 clones, 80% of them found once; the top ten carry 6.5% to 8%. The V gene end was trimmed by 3 bases and the J gene end by 4 bases; junction bases not matched to a gene: 5. Germline values: CDR1 SGHRS, CDR2 YFSETQ. The CDR3 extends over 16 amino acids. Note on this clone: Its cognate antigen is unknown.

This clonotype was obtained from a human donor with chronic lymphocytic leukemia. This chain links TRBV5-1 with TRBJ2-3, with TRBD2 matching 13 bases. Material: PBMCs, obtained after 36 months of ibrutinib treatment. Written as DNA, the CDR3 is TGCGCCAGCAGCTCCGGACTAGCGGGAGTTGCAGATACGCAGTATTTT. It is translated as CASSSGLAGVADTQYF.